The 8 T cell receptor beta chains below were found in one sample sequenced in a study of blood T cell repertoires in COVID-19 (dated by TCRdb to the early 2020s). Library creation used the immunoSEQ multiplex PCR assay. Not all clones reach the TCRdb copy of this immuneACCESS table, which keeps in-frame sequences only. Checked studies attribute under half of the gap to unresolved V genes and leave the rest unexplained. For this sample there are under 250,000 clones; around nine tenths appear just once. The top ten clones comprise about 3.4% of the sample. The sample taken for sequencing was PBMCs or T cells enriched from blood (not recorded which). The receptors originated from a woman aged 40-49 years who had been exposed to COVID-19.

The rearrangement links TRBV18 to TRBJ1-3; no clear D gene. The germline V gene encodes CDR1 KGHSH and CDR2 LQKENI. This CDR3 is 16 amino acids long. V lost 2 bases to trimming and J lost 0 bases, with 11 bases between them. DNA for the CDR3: TGTGCCAGCTCACCATCTCCCGCGGGCTCTGGAAACACCATATATTTT. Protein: CASSPSPAGSGNTIYF.

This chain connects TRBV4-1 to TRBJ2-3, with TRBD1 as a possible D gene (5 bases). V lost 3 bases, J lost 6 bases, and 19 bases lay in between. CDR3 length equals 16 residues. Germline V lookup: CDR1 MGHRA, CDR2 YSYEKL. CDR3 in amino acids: CASSHLPPQASDTQYF. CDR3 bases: TGCGCCAGCAGCCATCTCCCCCCACAGGCTTCGGATACGCAGTATTTT.

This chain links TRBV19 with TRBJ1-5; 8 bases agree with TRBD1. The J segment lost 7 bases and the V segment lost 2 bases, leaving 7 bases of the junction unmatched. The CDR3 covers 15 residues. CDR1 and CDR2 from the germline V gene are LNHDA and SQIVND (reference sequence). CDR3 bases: TGTGCCAGTAGTATAAGGGCAGGGGGCCCACAGCCCCAGCATTTT. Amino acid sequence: CASSIRAGGPQPQHF.

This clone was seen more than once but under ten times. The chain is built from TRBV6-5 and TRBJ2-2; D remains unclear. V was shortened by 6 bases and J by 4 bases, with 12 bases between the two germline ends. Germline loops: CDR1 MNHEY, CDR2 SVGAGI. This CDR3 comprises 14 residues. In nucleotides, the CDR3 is TGTGCCAGCAGGCCCTTAAAGCCCACCGGGGAGCTGTTTTTT. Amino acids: CASRPLKPTGELFF.

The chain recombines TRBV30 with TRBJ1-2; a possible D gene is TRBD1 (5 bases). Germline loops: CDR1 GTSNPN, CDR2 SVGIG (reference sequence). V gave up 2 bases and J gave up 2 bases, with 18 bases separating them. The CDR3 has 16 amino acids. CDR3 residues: CAWSPLARGVNYGYTF. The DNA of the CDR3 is TGTGCCTGGAGTCCCCTAGCCCGGGGGGTAAACTATGGCTACACCTTC.

CDR3 region: CASSVTGYEQYF. As DNA, the CDR3 is TGTGCCAGCAGCGTGACAGGGTACGAGCAGTACTTC. This chain links TRBV28 with TRBJ2-7; 7 nucleotides align to TRBD1. The V gene's germline CDR1 is MDHEN and CDR2 SYDVKM. The CDR3 spans 12 residues. The trim removed 6 bases at V and 4 bases at J, leaving 3 bases unmatched.

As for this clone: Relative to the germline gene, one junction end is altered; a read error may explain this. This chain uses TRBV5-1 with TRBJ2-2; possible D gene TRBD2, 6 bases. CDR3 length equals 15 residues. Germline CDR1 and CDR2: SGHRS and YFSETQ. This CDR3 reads CASSLGGKNTGELFF. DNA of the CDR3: TGTGCCAGCAGCTTGGGCGGGAAGAACACCGGGGAGCTGTTTTTT.

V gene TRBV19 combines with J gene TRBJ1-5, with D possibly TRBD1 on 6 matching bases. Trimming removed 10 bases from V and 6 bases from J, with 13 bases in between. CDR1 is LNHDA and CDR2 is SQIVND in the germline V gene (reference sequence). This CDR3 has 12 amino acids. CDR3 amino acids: CATRGGGQPQHF. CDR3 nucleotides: TGTGCCACCAGGGGAGGGGGTCAGCCCCAGCATTTT.